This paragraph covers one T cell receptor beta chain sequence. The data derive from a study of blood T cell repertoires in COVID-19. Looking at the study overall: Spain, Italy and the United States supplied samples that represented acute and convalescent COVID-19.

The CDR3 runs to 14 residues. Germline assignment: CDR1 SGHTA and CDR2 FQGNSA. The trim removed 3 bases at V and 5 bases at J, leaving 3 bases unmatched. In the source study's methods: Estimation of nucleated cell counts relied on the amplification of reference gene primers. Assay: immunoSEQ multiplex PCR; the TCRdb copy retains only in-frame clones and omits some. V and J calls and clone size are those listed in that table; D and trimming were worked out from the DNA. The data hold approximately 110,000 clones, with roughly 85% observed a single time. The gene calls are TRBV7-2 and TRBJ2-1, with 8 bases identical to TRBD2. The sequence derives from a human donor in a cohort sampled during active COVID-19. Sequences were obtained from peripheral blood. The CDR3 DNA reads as TGTGCCAGCAGCTTCGGGGGGGCGAACAATGAGCAGTTCTTC. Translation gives CASSFGGANNEQFF. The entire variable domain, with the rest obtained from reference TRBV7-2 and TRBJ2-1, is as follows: GAGVSQSPSNKVTEKGKDVELRCDPISGHTALYWYRQSLGQGLEFLIYFQGNSAPDKSGLPSDRFSAERTGGSVSTLTIQRTQQEDSAVYLCASSFGGANNEQFFGPGTRLTVL.